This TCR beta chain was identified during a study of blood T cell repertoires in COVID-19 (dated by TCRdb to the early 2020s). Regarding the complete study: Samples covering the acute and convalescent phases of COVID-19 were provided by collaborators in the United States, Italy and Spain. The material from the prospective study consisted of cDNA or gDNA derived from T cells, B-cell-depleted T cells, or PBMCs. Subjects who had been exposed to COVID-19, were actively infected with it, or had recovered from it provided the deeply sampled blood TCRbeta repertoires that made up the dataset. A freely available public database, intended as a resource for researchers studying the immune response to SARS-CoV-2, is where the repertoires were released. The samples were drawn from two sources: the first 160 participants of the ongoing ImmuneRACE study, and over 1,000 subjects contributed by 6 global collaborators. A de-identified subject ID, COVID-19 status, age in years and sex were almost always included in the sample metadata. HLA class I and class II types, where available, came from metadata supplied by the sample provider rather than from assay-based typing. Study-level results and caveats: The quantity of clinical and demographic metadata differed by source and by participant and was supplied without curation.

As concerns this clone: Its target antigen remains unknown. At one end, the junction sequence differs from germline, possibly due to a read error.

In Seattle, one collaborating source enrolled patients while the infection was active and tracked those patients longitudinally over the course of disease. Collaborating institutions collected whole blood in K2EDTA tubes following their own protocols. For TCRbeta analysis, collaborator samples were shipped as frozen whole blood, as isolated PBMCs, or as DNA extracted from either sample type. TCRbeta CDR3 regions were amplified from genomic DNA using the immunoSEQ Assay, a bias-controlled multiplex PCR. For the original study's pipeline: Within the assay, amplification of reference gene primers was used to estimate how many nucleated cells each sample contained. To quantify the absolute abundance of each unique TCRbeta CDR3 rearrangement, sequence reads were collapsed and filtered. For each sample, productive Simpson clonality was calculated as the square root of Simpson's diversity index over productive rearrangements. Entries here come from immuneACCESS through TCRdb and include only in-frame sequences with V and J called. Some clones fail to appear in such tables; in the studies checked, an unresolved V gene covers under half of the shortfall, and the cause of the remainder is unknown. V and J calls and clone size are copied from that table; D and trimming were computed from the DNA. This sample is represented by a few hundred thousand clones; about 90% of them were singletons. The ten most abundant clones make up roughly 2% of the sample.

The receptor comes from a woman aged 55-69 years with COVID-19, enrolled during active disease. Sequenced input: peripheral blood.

The DNA sequence is given as TGTGCCAGCAGCGTAGATCCGGGGAACCCTGAAGCTTTCTTT. Protein translation: CASSVDPGNPEAFF. The V gene is TRBV9 and the J gene is TRBJ1-1; no D gene call is confident. Reading from cysteine to phenylalanine, the CDR3 counts 14 amino acids. Kept here is only the CDR3 DNA, which spans 42 bases and is read in frame from base 1. CDR1 and CDR2 are read off the germline V gene as SGDLS and YYNGEE.